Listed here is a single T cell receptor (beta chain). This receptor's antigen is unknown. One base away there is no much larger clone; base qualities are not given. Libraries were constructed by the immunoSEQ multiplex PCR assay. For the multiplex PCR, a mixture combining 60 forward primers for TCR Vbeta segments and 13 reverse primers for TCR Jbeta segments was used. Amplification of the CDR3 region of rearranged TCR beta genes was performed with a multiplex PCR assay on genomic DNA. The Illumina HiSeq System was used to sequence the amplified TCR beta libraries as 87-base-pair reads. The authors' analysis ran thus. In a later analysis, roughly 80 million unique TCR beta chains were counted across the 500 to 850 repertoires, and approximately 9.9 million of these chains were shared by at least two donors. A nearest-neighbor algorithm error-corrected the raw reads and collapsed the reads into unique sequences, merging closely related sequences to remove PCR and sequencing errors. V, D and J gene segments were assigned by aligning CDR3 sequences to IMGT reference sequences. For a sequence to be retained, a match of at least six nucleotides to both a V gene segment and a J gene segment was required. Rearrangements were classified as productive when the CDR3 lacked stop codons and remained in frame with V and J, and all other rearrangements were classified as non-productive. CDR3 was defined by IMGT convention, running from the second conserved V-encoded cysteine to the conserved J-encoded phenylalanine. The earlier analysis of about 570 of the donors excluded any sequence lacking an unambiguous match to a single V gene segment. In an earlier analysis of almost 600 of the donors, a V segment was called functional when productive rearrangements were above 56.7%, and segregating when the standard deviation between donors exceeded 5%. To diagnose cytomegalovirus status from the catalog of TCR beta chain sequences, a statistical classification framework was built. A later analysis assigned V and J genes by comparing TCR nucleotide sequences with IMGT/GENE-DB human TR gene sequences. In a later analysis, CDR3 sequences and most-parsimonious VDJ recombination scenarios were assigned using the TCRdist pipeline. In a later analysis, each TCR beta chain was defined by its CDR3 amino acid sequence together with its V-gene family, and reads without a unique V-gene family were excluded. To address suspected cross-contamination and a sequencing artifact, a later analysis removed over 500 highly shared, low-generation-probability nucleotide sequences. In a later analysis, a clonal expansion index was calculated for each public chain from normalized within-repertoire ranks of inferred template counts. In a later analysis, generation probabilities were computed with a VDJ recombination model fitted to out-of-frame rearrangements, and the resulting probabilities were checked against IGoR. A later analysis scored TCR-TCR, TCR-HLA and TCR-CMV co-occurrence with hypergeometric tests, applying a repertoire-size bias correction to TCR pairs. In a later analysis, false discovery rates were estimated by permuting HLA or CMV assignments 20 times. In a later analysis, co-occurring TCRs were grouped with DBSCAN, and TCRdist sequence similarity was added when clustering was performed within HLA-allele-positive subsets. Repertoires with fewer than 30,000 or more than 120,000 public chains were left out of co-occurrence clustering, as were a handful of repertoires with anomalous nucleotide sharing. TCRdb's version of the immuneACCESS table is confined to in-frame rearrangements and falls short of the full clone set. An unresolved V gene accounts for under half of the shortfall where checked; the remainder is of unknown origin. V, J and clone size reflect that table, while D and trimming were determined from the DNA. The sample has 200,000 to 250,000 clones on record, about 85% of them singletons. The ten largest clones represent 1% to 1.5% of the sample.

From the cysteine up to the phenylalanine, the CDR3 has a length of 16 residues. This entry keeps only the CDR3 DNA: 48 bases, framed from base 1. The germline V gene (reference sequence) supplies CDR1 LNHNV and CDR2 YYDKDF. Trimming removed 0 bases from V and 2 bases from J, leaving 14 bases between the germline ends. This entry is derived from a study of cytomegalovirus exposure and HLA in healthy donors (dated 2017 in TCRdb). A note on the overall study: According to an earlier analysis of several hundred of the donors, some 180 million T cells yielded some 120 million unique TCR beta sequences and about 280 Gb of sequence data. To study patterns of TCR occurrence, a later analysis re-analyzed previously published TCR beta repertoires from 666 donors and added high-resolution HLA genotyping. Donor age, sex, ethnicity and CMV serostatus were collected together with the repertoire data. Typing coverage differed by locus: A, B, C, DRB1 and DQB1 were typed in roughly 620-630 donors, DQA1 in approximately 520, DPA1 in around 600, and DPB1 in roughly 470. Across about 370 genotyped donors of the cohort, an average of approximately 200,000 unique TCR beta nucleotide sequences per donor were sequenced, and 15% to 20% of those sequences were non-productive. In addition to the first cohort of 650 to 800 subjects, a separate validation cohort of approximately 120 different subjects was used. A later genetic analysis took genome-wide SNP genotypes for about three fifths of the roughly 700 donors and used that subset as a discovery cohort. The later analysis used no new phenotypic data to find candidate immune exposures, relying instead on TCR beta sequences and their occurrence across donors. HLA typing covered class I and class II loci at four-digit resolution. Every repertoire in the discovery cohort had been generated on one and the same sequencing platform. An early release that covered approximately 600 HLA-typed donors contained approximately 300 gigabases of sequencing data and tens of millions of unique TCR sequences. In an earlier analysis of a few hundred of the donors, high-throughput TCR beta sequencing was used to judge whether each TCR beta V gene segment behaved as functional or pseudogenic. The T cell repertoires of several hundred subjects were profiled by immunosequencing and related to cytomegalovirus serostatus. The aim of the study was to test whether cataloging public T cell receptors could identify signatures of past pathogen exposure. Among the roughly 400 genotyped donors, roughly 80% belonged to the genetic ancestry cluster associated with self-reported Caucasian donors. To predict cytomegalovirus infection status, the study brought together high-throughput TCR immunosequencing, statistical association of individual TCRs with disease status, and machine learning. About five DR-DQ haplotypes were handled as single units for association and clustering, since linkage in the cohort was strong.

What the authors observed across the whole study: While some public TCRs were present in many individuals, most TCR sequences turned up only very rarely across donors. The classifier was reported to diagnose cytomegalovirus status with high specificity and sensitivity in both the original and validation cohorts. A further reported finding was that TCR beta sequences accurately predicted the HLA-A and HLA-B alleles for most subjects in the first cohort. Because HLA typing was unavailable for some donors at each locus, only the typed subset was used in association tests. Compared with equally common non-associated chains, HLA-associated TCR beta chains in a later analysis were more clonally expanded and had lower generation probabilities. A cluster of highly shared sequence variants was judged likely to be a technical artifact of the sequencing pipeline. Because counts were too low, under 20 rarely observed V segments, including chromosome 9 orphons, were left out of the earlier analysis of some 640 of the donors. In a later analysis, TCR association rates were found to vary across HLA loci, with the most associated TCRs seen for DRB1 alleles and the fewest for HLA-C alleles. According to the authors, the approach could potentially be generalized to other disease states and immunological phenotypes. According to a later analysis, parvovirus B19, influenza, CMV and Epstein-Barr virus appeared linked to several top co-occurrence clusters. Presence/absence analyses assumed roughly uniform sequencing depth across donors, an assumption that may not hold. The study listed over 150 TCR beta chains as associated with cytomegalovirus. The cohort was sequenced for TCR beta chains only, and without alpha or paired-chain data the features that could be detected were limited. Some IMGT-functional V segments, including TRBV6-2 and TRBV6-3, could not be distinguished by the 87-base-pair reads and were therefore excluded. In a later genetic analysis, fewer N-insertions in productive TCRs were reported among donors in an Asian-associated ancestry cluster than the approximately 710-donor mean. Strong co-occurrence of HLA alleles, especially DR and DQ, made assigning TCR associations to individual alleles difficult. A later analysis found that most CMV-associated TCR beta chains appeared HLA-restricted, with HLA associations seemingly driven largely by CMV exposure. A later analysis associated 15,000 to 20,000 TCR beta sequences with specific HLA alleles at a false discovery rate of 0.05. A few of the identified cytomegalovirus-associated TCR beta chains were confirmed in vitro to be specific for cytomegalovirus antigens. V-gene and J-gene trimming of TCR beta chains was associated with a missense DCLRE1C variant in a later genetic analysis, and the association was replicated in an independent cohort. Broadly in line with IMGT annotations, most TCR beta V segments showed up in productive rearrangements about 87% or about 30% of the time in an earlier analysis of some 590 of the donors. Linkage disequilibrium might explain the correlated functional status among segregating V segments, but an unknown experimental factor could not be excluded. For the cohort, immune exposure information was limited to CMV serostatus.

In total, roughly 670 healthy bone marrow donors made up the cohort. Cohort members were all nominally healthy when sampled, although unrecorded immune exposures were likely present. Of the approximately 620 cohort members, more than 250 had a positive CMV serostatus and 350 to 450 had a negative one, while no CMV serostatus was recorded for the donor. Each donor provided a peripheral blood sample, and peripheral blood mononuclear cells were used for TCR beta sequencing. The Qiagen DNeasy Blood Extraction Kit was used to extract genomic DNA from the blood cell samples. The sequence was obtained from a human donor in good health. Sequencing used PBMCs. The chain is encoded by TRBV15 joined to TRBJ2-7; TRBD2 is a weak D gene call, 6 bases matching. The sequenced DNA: TGTGCCACCAGCAGAGATTCCCGGGGAGGCCCCTACGAGCAGTACTTC. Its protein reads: CATSRDSRGGPYEQYF. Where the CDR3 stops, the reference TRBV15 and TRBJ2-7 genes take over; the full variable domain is DAMVIQNPRYQVTQFGKPVTLSCSQTLNHNVMYWYQQKSSQAPKLLFHYYDKDFNNEADTPDNFQSRRPNTSFCFLDIRSPGLGDTAMYLCATSRDSRGGPYEQYFGPGTRLTVT.